Listed below are T cell receptor beta chains from one sample, sequenced in a study of vaccination and CD4 T cells after COVID-19. These receptors have no identified antigens. TCRdb recomputed calls from the PCR reads with MiXCR, one row per CDR3 protein. The data contain 20,000 or so distinct CDR3 sequences, 29% of them singletons. The source material was cultured CD4+ T cells from blood. The receptor source for this set is a human donor with COVID-19. Each CDR3 is given with its conserved first and last residue. Fields, in order: J gene, D gene, V gene, clone size, CDR3 DNA, CDR3 protein. D genes are given only for firm matches. Not every row has a clone size; where given, it reads once, few, many or a size class.

TRBJ1-2 | - | TRBV6-5 | few | TGTGCCAGCAGTTACCGAGGACAGACTCTTAACTATGGCTACACCTTC | CASSYRGQTLNYGYTF
TRBJ1-2 | - | TRBV4-2 | few | TGTGCCAGCAGCCAACCGAAGTCGTATGGCTACACCTTC | CASSQPKSYGYTF
TRBJ2-5 | TRBD1 | TRBV5-1 | few | TGCGCCAGCAGCCCCGACCCCGGGACAGCTTCCCAGTACTTC | CASSPDPGTASQYF
TRBJ1-1 | - | TRBV24-1 | few | TGTGCCACCAGTGATTCAGGACTACGTGGCACTGAAGCTTTCTTT | CATSDSGLRGTEAFF
TRBJ1-2 | - | TRBV4-2 | few | TGTGCCAGCAGGGGCGTCCGGGATGGCTACACCTTC | CASRGVRDGYTF
TRBJ2-6 | TRBD2 | TRBV20-1 | - | TGCAGTGCTGCACAGGGGGGGAGCGGGGGGGCCGCCGGGGCCAACGTCCTGACTTTC | CSAAQGGSGGAAGANVLTF
TRBJ2-1 | - | TRBV10-3 | - | TGTGCCATCAGTGCCTCCACGAATGAGCAGTTCTTC | CAISASTNEQFF
TRBJ1-2 | - | TRBV6-1 | few | TGTACCTCGAGGGGGGAATCCAACTATGGCTACACCTTC | CTSRGESNYGYTF
TRBJ2-2 | - | TRBV6-1 | - | TGTGCCAGCTGTCGGGACACCGGGGGGCTGTTTTTT | CASCRDTGGLFF
TRBJ1-1 | - | TRBV11-3 | few | TGTGCCAGCAGCGTACGCCGGGACCAGAGGGGCACTGAAGCTTTCTTT | CASSVRRDQRGTEAFF
TRBJ1-6 | - | TRBV6-1 | few | TGTGCCAGCAGGGACCTGCAGGTTCGGAATTCACCCCTCCACTTT | CASRDLQVRNSPLHF
TRBJ1-2 | TRBD1 | TRBV5-5 | few | TGTGCCAGCAGCGTGGGACAGGGGTATGGCTACACCTTC | CASSVGQGYGYTF
TRBJ1-1 | - | TRBV7-9 | few | TGTGCCAGCAGCCGGGACGGGGGGAACACTGAAGCTTTCTTT | CASSRDGGNTEAFF
TRBJ1-3 | - | TRBV20-1 | - | TGCAGTGCTATCAACAGGGCTGGAAACACCATATATTTT | CSAINRAGNTIYF
TRBJ1-2 | TRBD1 | TRBV19 | medium-sized | TGTGCCAGTAGTTCCGGGACAGGCCCTCGGGGTGGCTACACCTTC | CASSSGTGPRGGYTF
TRBJ2-3 | TRBD1 | TRBV6-5 | - | TGTGCCAGCAGTTCCGGGACAGGGTACGGCACAGATACGCAGTATTTT | CASSSGTGYGTDTQYF
TRBJ2-3 | TRBD2 | TRBV5-1 | few | TGCGCCAGCAGACCCCTAGCGGGGCGCACAGATACGCAGTATTTT | CASRPLAGRTDTQYF
TRBJ1-6 | - | TRBV7-2 | - | TGTGCCAGCAGCTTAGATCGATACCTCTCCTATAATTCACCCCTCCACTTT | CASSLDRYLSYNSPLHF
TRBJ1-5 | - | TRBV2 | - | TGTGCCAGCAGTGAGAGGCAGGGGAATCAGCCCCAGCATTTT | CASSERQGNQPQHF
TRBJ2-3 | - | TRBV14 | few | TGTGCCAGCAGCGGGCGGTTATCCACAGATACGCAGTATTTT | CASSGRLSTDTQYF
TRBJ2-3 | TRBD2 | TRBV29-1 | once | TGCAGCGCCCGCCGGGGGGTAGGGACAGATACGCAGTATTTT | CSARRGVGTDTQYF
TRBJ1-4 | TRBD1 | TRBV10-2 | - | TGCGCCAGCAGGGAGGGGACCGGCAGGGGGAATGAAAAACTGTTTTTT | CASREGTGRGNEKLFF
TRBJ2-1 | - | TRBV5-1 | - | TGCGCCAGCAGCATTAAACAAGGGGGGGATGAGCAGTTCTTC | CASSIKQGGDEQFF
TRBJ2-5 | - | TRBV15 | few | TGTGCCACCAGCCGAAAAGAGACCCAGTACTTC | CATSRKETQYF
TRBJ1-2 | TRBD1 | TRBV6-1 | few | TGTGCCAGCAAGAAACACGGGACAGATAACTATGGCTACACCTTC | CASKKHGTDNYGYTF
TRBJ2-7 | - | TRBV5-7 | - | TGTGCCACCCTCCCGAGGAGGGGGGAATTGTACGAGCAGTACTTC | CATLPRRGELYEQYF
TRBJ1-6 | - | TRBV6-1 | few | TGTGCCAGCAGTCACCTCAGGGGAGGCAATTCACCCCTCCACTTT | CASSHLRGGNSPLHF
TRBJ2-7 | TRBD2 | TRBV4-2 | once | TGTGCCAGCAGCCGAGAGCGGGGGGGCCTGTACGAGCAGTACTTC | CASSRERGGLYEQYF
TRBJ1-1 | - | TRBV30 | - | TGTGCCTGGAGTGGGTCAGGGGAAGCTTTCTTT | CAWSGSGEAFF
TRBJ1-1 | - | TRBV11-2 | few | TGTGCCAGCAGCTTTGGGGCGAAGAGGGGGGTAGACACTGAAGCTTTCTTT | CASSFGAKRGVDTEAFF
TRBJ2-3 | TRBD2 | TRBV7-2 | - | TGTGCCAGCAGCTTTGGGGGGAGGGCAGATACGCAGTATTTT | CASSFGGRADTQYF
TRBJ1-2 | - | TRBV18 | - | TGTGCCAGCTCGCGGGACTTCCAGGGTCCCTATGGCTACACCTTC | CASSRDFQGPYGYTF
TRBJ1-2 | TRBD1 | TRBV12-3/TRBV12-4 | - | TGTGCCAGCAGCAGAGGGACAGGGACTAATGGCTACACCTTC | CASSRGTGTNGYTF
TRBJ1-3 | - | TRBV20-1 | few | TGCAGTGCTGCCGACAGGTACTCTGGAAACACCATATATTTT | CSAADRYSGNTIYF
TRBJ2-2 | - | TRBV4-3 | - | TGCGCCAGCAGCCTCCGGGGCTTCACCGGGGAGCTGTTTTTT | CASSLRGFTGELFF
TRBJ2-1 | TRBD2 | TRBV5-4 | - | TGTGCCAGCAGCGTGACACTAGCGGGGGGGAGGAATGAGCAGTTCTTC | CASSVTLAGGRNEQFF
TRBJ2-2 | TRBD2 | TRBV7-8 | - | TGTGCCAGCAGCTTAGTCGTAGCGGGGGGGATATCTACCGGGGAGCTGTTTTTT | CASSLVVAGGISTGELFF
TRBJ2-3 | TRBD2 | TRBV19 | - | TGTGCCAGTAGTATCCTACTAGCGGGGGCAGATACGCAGTATTTT | CASSILLAGADTQYF
TRBJ2-5 | TRBD1 | TRBV7-9 | - | TGTGCCAGCAGCTCTGACAGGGGAGAGACCCAGTACTTC | CASSSDRGETQYF
TRBJ2-5 | - | TRBV2 | - | TGTGCCAGCAGAGCCGGTCGGTTGGAGACCCAGTACTTC | CASRAGRLETQYF
TRBJ2-7 | - | TRBV7-2 | few | TGTGCCAGCAGCTTAGATAGTACCAGACTACGAGGGCAGTACTTC | CASSLDSTRLRGQYF
TRBJ2-2 | - | TRBV7-2 | - | TGTGCCAGCAGCAACTCAGGGGCCGGGGAGCTGTTTTTT | CASSNSGAGELFF
TRBJ1-3 | - | TRBV15 | - | TGTGCCACCAGCAGAGTCGGAAACACCGTATATTTT | CATSRVGNTVYF
TRBJ1-1 | - | TRBV6-1 | few | TGTGCCAGCAGCCCCGTGAGTGATCGGGCTTTCTTT | CASSPVSDRAFF
TRBJ1-1 | TRBD1 | TRBV7-2 | - | TGTGCCAGCAGCCCTCTGACAGGGGGATATACTGAAGCTTTCTTT | CASSPLTGGYTEAFF
TRBJ1-5 | TRBD1 | TRBV20-1 | medium-sized | TGCAGTGCCGTGGGACAGCTTTATCAGCCCCAGCATTTT | CSAVGQLYQPQHF
TRBJ2-2 | - | TRBV11-3 | - | TGTGCCAGCAGCTTATCCTCACCCACCGGGGAGCTGTTTTTT | CASSLSSPTGELFF
TRBJ1-2 | - | TRBV12-3/TRBV12-4 | few | TGTGCCAGCAGTTTGGCGGGCTATGGCTACACCTTC | CASSLAGYGYTF
TRBJ2-1 | - | TRBV7-2 | - | TGTGCCAGCAGCTTTGTGGGGGCTAGACAAGGCAATGAGCAGTTCTTC | CASSFVGARQGNEQFF
TRBJ1-1 | - | TRBV7-2 | - | TGTGCCAGCAGCCTGGGCACCATGAACACTGAAGCTTTCTTT | CASSLGTMNTEAFF
TRBJ2-1 | - | TRBV12-3/TRBV12-4 | once | TGTGCCAGCAGCTTTGGAGGAGTGTTTGAGTTCTTC | CASSFGGVFEFF
TRBJ2-1 | - | TRBV20-1 | - | TGCAGTGCGCCAAGCCCAAAGGACTCCAACAATGAGCAGTTCTTC | CSAPSPKDSNNEQFF
TRBJ1-2 | - | TRBV6-4 | few | TGTGCCAGCAGTGACTGTATAGGCTTTGCGTCTAACTATGGCTACACCTTC | CASSDCIGFASNYGYTF
TRBJ2-1 | TRBD2 | TRBV9 | - | TGTGCCAGCAGCGTTGCGGGGGCCTACAATGAGCAGTTCTTC | CASSVAGAYNEQFF
TRBJ1-1 | - | TRBV7-8 | few | TGTGCCAGCACCGCTGCCATTGAAGCTTTCTTT | CASTAAIEAFF
TRBJ1-4 | TRBD1 | TRBV6-1 | - | TGTGCCAGCAGCGGTGGGACAGGGTTCCCCAATGAAAAACTGTTTTTT | CASSGGTGFPNEKLFF
TRBJ1-4 | - | TRBV11-2 | - | TGTGCCAGCAGCTTAGGCCTGGACAATGAAAAACTGTTTTTT | CASSLGLDNEKLFF
TRBJ2-3 | TRBD1 | TRBV5-8 | - | TGTGCCAGCAGCCTTCAACCTACAGGGGGCGAGCAGTATTTT | CASSLQPTGGEQYF